This TCR beta chain stems from a study of OX40 agonist ivuxolimab in advanced cancers. Overall study: It was permissible to have had prior anti-PD-1, anti-PD-L1 or anti-CTLA-4 therapy, and about 40% had some.

The CDR3 totals 11 residues. Unmatched junction bases numbered 3, after V lost 8 bases and J lost 7 bases. The germline CDR1 and CDR2 sequences are MNHEY and SMNVEV (reference sequence). This clone was detected a few times. Clones were read by immunoSEQ multiplex PCR, and TCRdb kept only the in-frame ones, dropping some. The top ten clones hold over 9.5% of a sample with 15,000 to 25,000 clones, about three quarters of them seen once. The specimen was CD4+ or CD8+ T cells sorted from blood, collected in a trial of the OX40 agonist ivuxolimab. The chain couples TRBV27 to TRBJ1-2; 8 positions match TRBD1. The clonotype comes from an adult with an advanced solid tumor such as melanoma, head and neck, liver or kidney cancer. The CDR3: CASGTGAGYTF. CDR3 DNA: TGTGCCAGCGGGACAGGTGCTGGCTACACCTTC.